The 24 T cell receptor beta chains below were found in one sample sequenced in a study of T cell changes during pregnancy in multiple sclerosis. The repertoire was sequenced with immunoSEQ multiplex PCR; TCRdb's copy has only in-frame clones and lacks some. In the table there are under 85,000 clones, about 89% of which are singletons. The sequencing used CD4+ T cells from peripheral blood mononuclear cells, collected in the second trimester of pregnancy. All receptors come from a female donor with multiple sclerosis, enrolled in a pregnancy study.

V usage is TRBV6-1 and J usage is TRBJ2-2; 8 bases match TRBD2. The V gene's germline CDR1 is MNHNS and CDR2 SASEGT. V was clipped by 7 bases and J by 2 bases; unmatched bases: 3. CDR3 size: 14 residues. DNA for the CDR3: TGTGCCAGCATCACTAGCGGTAACACCGGGGAGCTGTTTTTT. Translating gives CASITSGNTGELFF.

The rearrangement uses TRBV11-2 and TRBJ2-7; D possibly corresponds to TRBD1 (7 bases). Germline V gives CDR1 SGHAT, CDR2 FQNNGV. The CDR3 has 16 residues. Trimming shortened V by 1 base and J by 2 bases, and 15 bases separated the two germline ends. CDR3 residues: CASSLGQGLRTYEQYF. CDR3 DNA sequence: TGTGCCAGCAGCTTAGGACAGGGACTGAGAACCTACGAGCAGTACTTC.

The J gene is TRBJ1-2, the V gene TRBV4-3; no clear D gene. Germline CDR1 is LGHNA and CDR2 is YSLEER. The CDR3 covers 15 residues. V was shortened by 0 bases and J by 6 bases, with 14 bases between the two germline ends. CDR3 loop: CASSQDHLAGDGYTF. The CDR3 DNA follows: TGCGCCAGCAGCCAAGATCACCTCGCGGGTGATGGCTACACCTTC.

This chain uses TRBV4-2 with TRBJ2-3; TRBD2 agrees at 12 bases. In germline, CDR1 is LGHNA, CDR2 YNFKEQ. The J segment lost 6 bases and the V segment lost 6 bases, leaving 22 bases of the junction unmatched. The CDR3 is 20 residues long. The CDR3 sequence is CASSKTGSSGRAALPDTQYF. In DNA, the CDR3 is TGTGCCAGCAGTAAGACGGGGTCTAGCGGGAGGGCCGCGCTCCCTGATACGCAGTATTTT.

This chain joins TRBV28 and TRBJ1-5; TRBD1 matches 11 bases. The CDR3 consists of 16 residues. V was clipped by 6 bases and J by 6 bases; unmatched bases: 10. CDR1 is MDHEN, CDR2 SYDVKM, per germline. CDR3 DNA: TGTGCCAGCAGCTCCCCCGGGACAGGGGGTTTTCAGCCCCAGCATTTT. Its protein is CASSSPGTGGFQPQHF.

This rearrangement joins TRBV5-1 to TRBJ1-1, with a weak D call TRBD1 (6 bases). Per germline, CDR1 SGHRS and CDR2 YFSETQ. The CDR3 is 16 amino acids. The V end lost 0 bases, the J end lost 2 bases, and 14 bases lay between the germline ends. The CDR3 DNA reads TGCGCCAGCAGCTTGGGGACAGCGAGAATAAACACTGAAGCTTTCTTT. Translating gives CASSLGTARINTEAFF.

V gene TRBV28 combines with J gene TRBJ1-2; TRBD1 agrees at 7 bases. With V trimmed by 6 bases and J by 0 bases, 7 bases remained unmatched. Germline V gives CDR1 MDHEN, CDR2 SYDVKM. The CDR3 is 15 residues long. CDR3 bases: TGTGCCAGCAGCCCCTCCGGGACAGCTAACTATGGCTACACCTTC. It encodes CASSPSGTANYGYTF.

CDR3 residues: CASSPGGYGYTF. The CDR3 DNA follows: TGTGCCAGCAGCCCCGGGGGGTATGGCTACACCTTC. The chain has TRBV27 and TRBJ1-2, with D perhaps TRBD1 (5 bases). V lost 6 bases, J lost 5 bases, and 10 bases lay in between. Per germline, CDR1 MNHEY and CDR2 SMNVEV (reference sequence). The CDR3 runs 12 residues.

The chain couples TRBV19 to TRBJ1-2; 9 bases line up with TRBD1. Per germline, CDR1 LNHDA and CDR2 SQIVND (reference sequence). V shed 3 bases and J 4 bases; nucleotides not matched to a gene: 6. The CDR3 runs 15 residues. The CDR3 spells CASSIPQGAFYGYTF. The CDR3 nucleotides read TGTGCCAGTAGTATCCCACAGGGGGCGTTCTATGGCTACACCTTC.

The CDR3 loop reads CASGTHRDRENEQFF. The CDR3 DNA sequence: TGTGCTAGTGGGACCCACCGGGACAGGGAAAATGAGCAGTTCTTC. This chain connects TRBV12-5 to TRBJ2-1; 9 bases agree with TRBD1. Losses at the gene ends were 6 bases for V and 7 bases for J; bases not matched to a gene: 10. This CDR3 comprises 15 residues. The V gene's germline CDR1 is LGHNT and CDR2 FRNRAP.

The rearrangement uses TRBV6-5 and TRBJ2-7; 8 nucleotides line up with TRBD1. Per germline, CDR1 MNHEY and CDR2 SVGAGI. The CDR3 is 15 residues long. Germline trimming cut 2 bases from V and 5 bases from J; bases unmatched to any gene: 8. The CDR3 region has the DNA TGTGCCAGCAGTTACCCTCCGACAGGGGCTGACGAGCAGTACTTC. It specifies CASSYPPTGADEQYF.

The chain uses TRBV27 and TRBJ1-1; 9 bases agree with TRBD1. The germline gives CDR1 MNHEY, CDR2 SMNVEV (reference sequence). V dropped 7 bases and J dropped 2; count of bases not matched to a gene: 8. The CDR3 is made up of 15 amino acids. CDR3 protein: CASTQLGQGNTEAFF. CDR3 DNA: TGTGCCAGCACCCAATTGGGACAGGGCAACACTGAAGCTTTCTTT.

This clone was observed a single time. J is TRBJ1-2 and V is TRBV11-3, with 9 bases that match TRBD1. CDR3 size: 13 residues. Trimming removed 4 bases from V and 4 bases from J; junction bases left unmatched: 1. Germline lookup yields CDR1 SGHNT and CDR2 YENEEA. This CDR3 reads CASSWGQGYGYTF. As DNA, the CDR3 is TGTGCCAGCAGCTGGGGACAGGGCTATGGCTACACCTTC.

Only a few counts were recorded for this clone. The chain couples TRBV28 to TRBJ2-7; 10 bases align to TRBD2. The ends lost 2 bases at V and 2 bases at J; junction bases unmatched: 3. Germline CDR1 MDHEN, CDR2 SYDVKM. The CDR3 spans 15 residues. CDR3 sequence: CASSLRTSGTYEQYF. CDR3 nucleotides: TGTGCCAGCAGTTTAAGGACTAGCGGAACCTACGAGCAGTACTTC.

The V call is TRBV18, the J call TRBJ1-2; 7 bases are shared with TRBD1. The CDR3 extends over 21 amino acids. The ends lost 2 bases at V and 0 bases at J; junction bases unmatched: 21. Germline lookup yields CDR1 KGHSH and CDR2 LQKENI. The CDR3 is CASSPELPIRHRGQANYGYTF. DNA of the CDR3: TGTGCCAGCTCACCAGAGCTACCTATACGGCACAGGGGCCAGGCTAACTATGGCTACACCTTC.

The chain combines TRBV19 with TRBJ2-5; TRBD1 agrees at 9 bases. Trimming removed 5 bases from V and 4 bases from J; junction bases left unmatched: 5. The CDR3 length is 14 residues. From germline, CDR1 is LNHDA and CDR2 SQIVND (reference sequence). The DNA for the CDR3 is TGTGCCAGTAGTTTCTCGGGACAGGGAGAGACCCAGTACTTC. Its protein is CASSFSGQGETQYF.

The chain uses TRBV9 and TRBJ2-3, with D possibly TRBD2 on 6 matching bases. The CDR3 is made up of 16 amino acids. Trimming stripped 0 bases from V and 2 bases from J, with 13 bases between. Germline V gene data show CDR1 as SGDLS and CDR2 as YYNGEE. The CDR3 DNA reads as TGTGCCAGCAGCGTAGCTACAGCGGGCCTCACAGATACGCAGTATTTT. This encodes CASSVATAGLTDTQYF.

J is TRBJ1-2 and V is TRBV9; TRBD1 matches 8 bases. This CDR3 has 14 residues. The ends lost 4 bases at V and 6 bases at J; junction bases unmatched: 8. Germline V gene sequence: CDR1 SGDLS, CDR2 YYNGEE. Here the CDR3 reads CASSPLGQAHGYTF. The CDR3 bases are TGTGCCAGCAGCCCCCTGGGACAGGCGCATGGCTACACCTTC.

The rearrangement joins TRBV27 to TRBJ1-3; 7 nucleotides agree with TRBD1. The J segment lost 0 bases and the V segment lost 5 bases, leaving 7 bases of the junction unmatched. This CDR3 region has 16 residues. Germline values: CDR1 MNHEY, CDR2 SMNVEV (reference sequence). CDR3 DNA sequence: TGTGCCAGCAGTCCTCTGGGACAGTACTCTGGAAACACCATATATTTT. It is translated as CASSPLGQYSGNTIYF.

The chain carries TRBV10-3 and TRBJ1-2; no firm D call. Per the germline V gene, CDR1 is ENHRY and CDR2 is SYGVKD. V dropped 3 bases and J dropped 4 bases, with 9 bases sitting between them. The CDR3 sequence is 13 residues long. This CDR3 reads CAISDLGAYGYTF. The CDR3, as DNA: TGTGCCATCAGTGACCTGGGAGCCTATGGCTACACCTTC.

V and J are TRBV7-2 and TRBJ2-2; 15 nucleotides match TRBD2. The CDR3 runs to 16 residues. Losses at the gene ends were 4 bases for V and 7 bases for J; bases not matched to a gene: 4. CDR1 is SGHTA, CDR2 FQGNSA, per germline. The CDR3 sequence is CASSSGLAGGGGELFF. The CDR3 DNA is TGTGCCAGCAGCTCGGGACTAGCGGGGGGAGGCGGGGAGCTGTTTTTT. The whole variable domain, filled in from reference TRBV7-2 and TRBJ2-2, reads GAGVSQSPSNKVTEKGKDVELRCDPISGHTALYWYRQSLGQGLEFLIYFQGNSAPDKSGLPSDRFSAERTGGSVSTLTIQRTQQEDSAVYLCASSSGLAGGGGELFFGEGSRLTVL.

The genes are TRBV4-1 and TRBJ2-2, with D possibly being TRBD2 (7 bases). Germline V lookup: CDR1 MGHRA, CDR2 YSYEKL. The CDR3 extends over 15 amino acids. With 7 bases removed from V and 6 bases from J, the gap between germline ends came to 18 bases. This chain's CDR3 is CASTLGGAYSGELFF. The CDR3 DNA sequence: TGCGCCAGCACCCTGGGGGGGGCCTACTCCGGGGAGCTGTTTTTT.

This clone is a singleton in its sample. This rearrangement joins TRBV30 to TRBJ2-7, with TRBD1 as a possible D gene (5 bases). Germline V gene data show CDR1 as GTSNPN and CDR2 as SVGIG (reference sequence). The CDR3 extends over 14 amino acids. V was pared by 1 base and J by 0 bases, with 10 bases between. CDR3 amino acids: CAWSGGRVSYEQYF. CDR3 DNA sequence: TGTGCCTGGAGTGGGGGCAGGGTCTCCTACGAGCAGTACTTC.

The CDR3 DNA follows: TGTGCCAGCAGCCCTAGCGGAAAGGGTGCCTACGAGCAGTACTTC. It is translated as CASSPSGKGAYEQYF. This chain connects TRBV28 to TRBJ2-7; 7 bases match TRBD2. Losses at the gene ends were 6 bases for V and 2 bases for J; bases not matched to a gene: 10. The CDR3 runs 15 residues. The germline gives CDR1 MDHEN, CDR2 SYDVKM. The variable domain in full, with the rest retrieved from reference TRBV28 and TRBJ2-7, is DVKVTQSSRYLVKRTGEKVFLECVQDMDHENMFWYRQDPGLGLRLIYFSYDVKMKEKGDIPEGYSVSREKKERFSLILESASTNQTSMYLCASSPSGKGAYEQYFGPGTRLTVT.